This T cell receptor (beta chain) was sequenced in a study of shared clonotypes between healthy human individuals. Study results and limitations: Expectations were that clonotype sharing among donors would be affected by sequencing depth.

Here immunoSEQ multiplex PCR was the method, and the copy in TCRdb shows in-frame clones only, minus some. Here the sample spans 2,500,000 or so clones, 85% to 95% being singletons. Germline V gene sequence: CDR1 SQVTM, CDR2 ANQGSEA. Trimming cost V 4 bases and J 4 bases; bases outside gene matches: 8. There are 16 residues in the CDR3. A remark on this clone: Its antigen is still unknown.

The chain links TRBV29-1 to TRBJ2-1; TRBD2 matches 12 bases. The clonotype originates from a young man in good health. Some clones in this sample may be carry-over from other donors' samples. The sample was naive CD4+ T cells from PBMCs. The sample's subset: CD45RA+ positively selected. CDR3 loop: CSVGASGRDPYNEQFF. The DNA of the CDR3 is TGCAGCGTTGGGGCTAGCGGGAGGGACCCGTACAATGAGCAGTTCTTC.